A single sample gave rise to the 30 T cell receptor beta chains below, sequenced in a study of blood T cell repertoires in COVID-19. Assay: immunoSEQ multiplex PCR; the TCRdb copy retains only in-frame clones and omits some. The sample contains around 170,000 clones, less than 90% of which appear only once. Specimen: peripheral blood. The receptors were gathered from a man aged 60 to 75 with acute or convalescent COVID-19.

This clone is a singleton in its sample. The chain employs TRBV27 and TRBJ1-2; D might be TRBD1 (5 bases). Looked up from germline, CDR1 is MNHEY and CDR2 is SMNVEV (reference sequence). Trimming took off 6 bases at V and 6 bases at J, with 14 bases between the two ends. The CDR3 has 13 residues. This chain's CDR3 is CASRKAGLDGYTF. DNA for the CDR3: TGTGCCAGCAGAAAGGCGGGGCTAGATGGCTACACCTTC.

The rearrangement joins TRBV3-1 (or the pseudogene TRBV3-2) to TRBJ1-5, with D hard to call. The CDR3 is 14 amino acids. Trimming left V 4 bases short and J 12 bases short, with 19 bases between. CDR1 is LGHDT and CDR2 is YNNKEL in the germline V gene (reference sequence). CDR3 sequence (DNA): TGTGCCAGCAGCCCATGCGATTTCTACCGGGACCAGCATTTT. It yields the protein CASSPCDFYRDQHF.

The V and J genes are TRBV5-1 and TRBJ2-3, with 8 positions matching TRBD1. The CDR3 length is 15 residues. V gave up 0 bases and J gave up 1 base; unmatched junction bases: 1. Germline-derived CDR1 and CDR2 are SGHRS and YFSETQ. CDR3 residues: CASSLETGGTDTQYF. DNA of the CDR3: TGCGCCAGCAGCTTGGAGACAGGGGGCACAGATACGCAGTATTTT.

V is TRBV6-5 and J is TRBJ1-2, with 7 nucleotides matching TRBD1. The CDR3 is made up of 15 amino acids. Germline V gene data show CDR1 as MNHEY and CDR2 as SVGAGI. V dropped 4 bases and J dropped 4; count of bases not matched to a gene: 9. The CDR3 nucleotides read TGTGCCAGCAGTTTCCTCGGACAGGCGGGCTATGGCTACACCTTC. Its translation is CASSFLGQAGYGYTF.

This clone occurred once. This sequence joins TRBV21-1 and TRBJ2-3; the table's D gene call, TRBD1, was not cross checked with the DNA. TRBV21-1 is annotated as a pseudogene. The CDR3 contains 15 residues. CDR3 in DNA: TGTGCCAGCAGCATACCGGGACAGAGCACAGATACGCAGTATTTT. This sequence encodes CASSIPGQSTDTQYF.

J is TRBJ1-2 and V is TRBV29-1; 9 bases are a match to TRBD1. From germline, CDR1 is SQVTM and CDR2 ANQGSEA. V lost 4 bases to trimming and J lost 5 bases; unmatched junction nucleotides: 5. This CDR3 has 13 amino acids. DNA of the CDR3: TGCAGCGTTGTTGGACAGGGGAGGTATGGCTACACCTTC. Its translation: CSVVGQGRYGYTF.

In its sample, this clone was seen a few times. The rearrangement links TRBV10-3 to TRBJ1-1; D perhaps matches TRBD1 (5 bases). Germline loops: CDR1 ENHRY, CDR2 SYGVKD. Trimming took 7 bases from V and 1 from J, leaving 10 bases between them. This CDR3 is built from 13 residues. This chain's CDR3 is CAINGGRNTEAFF. The CDR3 region has the DNA TGTGCCATCAACGGGGGGAGGAACACTGAAGCTTTCTTT.

The genes are TRBV6-5 and TRBJ2-6; the D gene is possibly TRBD1 (5 bases). The CDR3 is made up of 15 amino acids. Germline assignment: CDR1 MNHEY and CDR2 SVGAGI. Deletions cut 4 bases from V and 0 bases from J, with 7 bases between. The CDR3: CASSWTPSGANVLTF. CDR3 nucleotide sequence: TGTGCCAGCAGTTGGACACCCTCTGGGGCCAACGTCCTGACTTTC.

The chain employs TRBV5-6 and TRBJ2-5; 7 nucleotides align to TRBD2. Germline trimming cut 4 bases from V and 7 bases from J; bases unmatched to any gene: 4. This CDR3 is 12 amino acids long. Germline V CDR1 and CDR2: SGHDT, YYEEEE. CDR3 DNA: TGTGCCAGCAGCCTGGGACTAACGACCCAGTACTTC. Amino acid sequence: CASSLGLTTQYF.

The CDR3: CATGRGELTDTQYF. DNA of the CDR3: TGTGCCACTGGTCGGGGAGAGCTGACAGATACGCAGTATTTT. The chain joins TRBV27 to TRBJ2-3, with TRBD2 as a possible D gene (5 bases). The V gene lost 10 bases and the J gene lost 3 bases, with 17 bases spanning the gap. The CDR3 is 14 residues long. Germline CDR1 reads MNHEY; CDR2 reads SMNVEV (reference sequence).

The genes are TRBV2 and TRBJ1-1; 10 bases map to TRBD1. The germline CDR1 and CDR2 sequences are SNHLY and FYNNEI. V was clipped by 7 bases and J by 0 bases; unmatched bases: 8. The CDR3 consists of 16 residues. The chain's CDR3 is CASKSTGGFMNTEAFF. DNA for the CDR3: TGTGCCAGCAAGTCGACAGGGGGCTTCATGAACACTGAAGCTTTCTTT.

The V and J genes are TRBV7-2 and TRBJ2-1; D perhaps matches TRBD2 (5 bases). The V end was cut by 2 bases, the J end by 8 bases, with 10 bases between. Germline V CDR1 and CDR2: SGHTA, FQGNSA. This CDR3 is built from 13 residues. DNA for the CDR3: TGTGCCAGCAGCTTACTTACTAGAGATGAGCAGTTCTTC. As protein: CASSLLTRDEQFF. Supplemented by reference TRBV7-2 and TRBJ2-1, the full variable domain reads GAGVSQSPSNKVTEKGKDVELRCDPISGHTALYWYRQSLGQGLEFLIYFQGNSAPDKSGLPSDRFSAERTGGSVSTLTIQRTQQEDSAVYLCASSLLTRDEQFFGPGTRLTVL.

This sequence joins TRBV24-1 and TRBJ1-1; the match to TRBD1 covers 10 bases. CDR3 length equals 15 residues. J was trimmed by 5 bases and V by 4 bases; bases with no gene match: 6. Germline loops: CDR1 KGHDR, CDR2 SFDVKD. The CDR3 nucleotides read TGTGCCACCAGTGAGGGGGGACAGGGGAGGACTGAAGCTTTCTTT. Translation: CATSEGGQGRTEAFF.

The rearrangement uses TRBV19 and TRBJ2-1; 11 bases are shared with TRBD1. The CDR3 is made up of 13 amino acids. The germline V gene has CDR1 LNHDA and CDR2 SQIVND (reference sequence). J gave up 9 bases and V 8 bases, and 6 bases lay outside the gene matches. The CDR3 sequence is CASGGQGVGEQFF. In DNA form, the CDR3 reads TGTGCCAGTGGGGGACAGGGGGTGGGTGAGCAGTTCTTC.

The chain joins TRBV30 to TRBJ2-7; 11 positions agree with TRBD1. The trim removed 3 bases at V and 4 bases at J, leaving 2 bases unmatched. CDR1 and CDR2 (germline): GTSNPN, SVGIG (reference sequence). The CDR3 covers 13 residues. The CDR3 DNA is TGTGCCTGGAGCCGGGACAGGGGGTACGAGCAGTACTTC. It yields the protein CAWSRDRGYEQYF.

J is TRBJ2-3 and V is TRBV7-8; 11 bases are shared with TRBD2. The germline CDR1 and CDR2 sequences are SGHVS and FQNEAQ. The CDR3 has 17 residues. V dropped 2 bases and J dropped 2; count of bases not matched to a gene: 6. CDR3 sequence: CASSLRLAGPLTDTQYF. The DNA for the CDR3 is TGTGCCAGCAGCTTAAGACTAGCGGGGCCGCTCACAGATACGCAGTATTTT. Full variable domain (outside the CDR3, taken from reference TRBV7-8 and TRBJ2-3): GAGVSQSPRYKVAKRGQDVALRCDPISGHVSLFWYQQALGQGPEFLTYFQNEAQLDKSGLPSDRFFAERPEGSVSTLKIQRTQQEDSAVYLCASSLRLAGPLTDTQYFGPGTRLTVL.

The CDR3 protein is CASGKGLAEGDTQYF. In DNA form, the CDR3 reads TGTGCTAGTGGTAAGGGACTAGCTGAGGGAGATACGCAGTATTTT. The chain carries TRBV12-5 and TRBJ2-3; the match to TRBD2 covers 9 bases. V trimming: 5 bases; J trimming: 5 bases; junction bases outside the gene matches: 8. The CDR3 runs to 15 residues. The germline V gene has CDR1 LGHNT and CDR2 FRNRAP.

J is TRBJ2-5 and V is TRBV5-4, with a weak D call TRBD2 (6 bases). The CDR3 runs 13 residues. V lost 4 bases to trimming and J lost 1 base, with 8 bases between them. Germline V CDR1 and CDR2: SGHNT, YYREEE (reference sequence). As DNA, the CDR3 is TGTGCCAGCAGCCGGGACTTCCAAGAGACCCAGTACTTC. Translating it yields CASSRDFQETQYF.

This clone was observed a few times. The chain couples TRBV11-2 to TRBJ1-5; 10 bases are a match to TRBD1. V lost 0 bases, J lost 4 bases, and 9 bases stayed unmatched. CDR1 is SGHAT and CDR2 is FQNNGV in the germline V gene. This CDR3 is 18 amino acids long. The CDR3 here is CASSLDPLTGGSNQPQHF. The DNA for the CDR3 is TGTGCCAGCAGCTTAGATCCCCTGACAGGGGGCAGTAATCAGCCCCAGCATTTT.

Of note for this clone: Other DNA variants within this sample encode the same CDR3. V and J are TRBV5-1 and TRBJ2-2, with D tentatively TRBD1 (6 bases). V was shortened by 4 bases and J by 4 bases, with 8 bases between the two germline ends. The CDR3 length is 13 residues. The germline V gene has CDR1 SGHRS and CDR2 YFSETQ. CDR3 bases: TGCGCCAGCAGCGAGGGGGTCACCGGGGAGCTGTTTTTT. This sequence encodes CASSEGVTGELFF.

The rearrangement links TRBV5-1 to TRBJ1-4; TRBD1 aligns across 10 bases. The V segment lost 4 bases and the J segment 8 bases; nucleotides outside the gene matches: 5. The V gene's germline CDR1 is SGHRS and CDR2 YFSETQ. The CDR3 totals 14 residues. DNA for the CDR3: TGCGCCAGCAGCATAGGACAGGGGGTGGAAAAACTGTTTTTT. Amino acids: CASSIGQGVEKLFF.

This rearrangement joins TRBV4-1 to TRBJ1-4; 7 positions agree with TRBD1. J lost 7 bases, V lost 0 bases, and 8 bases had no gene match. Per the germline V gene, CDR1 is MGHRA and CDR2 is YSYEKL. The CDR3 spans 16 residues. The CDR3 region is CASSQDGAGGSEKLFF. The CDR3 region has the DNA TGCGCCAGCAGCCAAGATGGCGCAGGGGGGAGTGAAAAACTGTTTTTT.

The chain links TRBV9 to TRBJ1-3; 9 nucleotides match TRBD1. CDR1 and CDR2 (germline): SGDLS, YYNGEE. The V segment lost 4 bases and the J segment 6 bases; nucleotides outside the gene matches: 2. This CDR3 contains 13 residues. The CDR3 sequence is CASSTGGVNTIYF. The CDR3 DNA sequence: TGTGCCAGCAGCACAGGGGGCGTAAACACCATATATTTT.

This chain connects TRBV2 to TRBJ2-2, with D possibly being TRBD2 (6 bases). V lost 5 bases to trimming and J lost 0 bases, with 10 bases between them. The V gene's germline CDR1 is SNHLY and CDR2 FYNNEI. The CDR3 loop spans 15 amino acids. The CDR3 here is CASSIGGANTGELFF. DNA for the CDR3: TGTGCCAGCAGTATTGGCGGGGCGAACACCGGGGAGCTGTTTTTT. The full variable domain, completed using reference TRBV2 and TRBJ2-2, is EPEVTQTPSHQVTQMGQEVILRCVPISNHLYFYWYRQILGQKVEFLVSFYNNEISEKSEIFDDQFSVERPDGSNFTLKIRSTKLEDSAMYFCASSIGGANTGELFFGEGSRLTVL.

The chain couples TRBV6-5 to TRBJ1-6; 10 bases line up with TRBD1. Germline V CDR1 and CDR2: MNHEY, SVGAGI. Trimming removed 5 bases from V and 6 bases from J; junction bases left unmatched: 4. The CDR3 has 15 amino acids. This CDR3 reads CASSTRTGGNSPLHF. CDR3 nucleotide sequence: TGTGCCAGCAGTACCCGGACAGGGGGTAATTCACCCCTCCACTTT.

The chain employs TRBV6-1 and TRBJ2-7; a weak D match, TRBD1 (6 bases). The length of the CDR3 is 15 residues. Trimming cost V 1 base and J 1 base, with 11 bases left between them. Germline CDR1 MNHNS, CDR2 SASEGT. CDR3: CASSEGLQGSYEQYV. Here the CDR3 DNA reads TGTGCCAGCAGTGAAGGGTTACAGGGATCCTACGAGCAGTACGTC.

The rearrangement joins TRBV7-7 to TRBJ2-5; a possible D gene is TRBD2 (6 bases). Trimming removed 5 bases from V and 5 bases from J, with 18 bases in between. The CDR3 consists of 15 residues. Germline V gene lookup returns CDR1 SSHAT and CDR2 FNYEAQ (reference sequence). CDR3 loop: CASSLSTRGGETQYF. The CDR3 region has the DNA TGTGCCAGCAGCCTATCCACGCGGGGCGGGGAGACCCAGTACTTC.

The genes are TRBV19 and TRBJ2-5, with 8 positions matching TRBD1. There are 15 residues in the CDR3. Germline CDR1 LNHDA, CDR2 SQIVND (reference sequence). With V trimmed by 3 bases and J by 2 bases, 5 bases remained unmatched. This CDR3 reads CASSISDRGQETQYF. The CDR3 nucleotides read TGTGCCAGTAGTATCTCCGACAGGGGTCAAGAGACCCAGTACTTC. Full variable domain (missing parts from reference TRBV19 and TRBJ2-5): DGGITQSPKYLFRKEGQNVTLSCEQNLNHDAMYWYRQDPGQGLRLIYYSQIVNDFQKGDIAEGYSVSREKKESFPLTVTSAQKNPTAFYLCASSISDRGQETQYFGPGTRLLVL.

CDR3 in amino acids: CSVLAGGQETQYF. CDR3 DNA: TGCAGCGTATTAGCGGGGGGCCAAGAGACCCAGTACTTC. The chain carries TRBV29-1 and TRBJ2-5, with TRBD2 matching 10 bases. The CDR3 totals 13 residues. The J segment lost 1 base and the V segment lost 6 bases, leaving 2 bases of the junction unmatched. Germline-derived CDR1 and CDR2 are SQVTM and ANQGSEA.

The chain employs TRBV27 and TRBJ2-1; a possible D gene is TRBD2 (6 bases). CDR3 length equals 15 residues. Trimming pared 0 bases from V and 4 bases from J, leaving 10 bases between. CDR1 and CDR2 (germline): MNHEY, SMNVEV (reference sequence). The CDR3 sequence is CASSLSGGVYNEQFF. The CDR3 DNA follows: TGTGCCAGCAGTTTATCCGGCGGGGTATACAATGAGCAGTTCTTC.